These 28 T cell receptor beta chains were sequenced from one sample in a study of identical twins. Via MiXCR, TCRdb re-called the 5' RACE reads, giving one row per CDR3 protein. The data hold 600,000 to 700,000 distinct CDR3 sequences, with less than 25% observed a single time. These data were also reused for a study on T cells expressing NK-cell markers.

The sample was PBMCs. The receptors derive from a woman younger than 35 in good health.

The J gene is TRBJ2-1, the V gene TRBV7-2; D possibly uses TRBD1 or TRBD2 (5 bases each). The CDR3 has 12 amino acids. Between the trimmed V and J ends, which lost 6 bases and 10 bases, there was a span of 13 bases. Germline CDR1 SGHTA, CDR2 FQGNSA. CDR3 region: CASRARGWEQFF. Here the CDR3 DNA reads TGTGCCAGCAGGGCGAGGGGCTGGGAGCAGTTCTTC.

The V call is TRBV20-1, the J call TRBJ2-3, with 10 bases lining up with TRBD2. Germline V gene data show CDR1 as DFQATT and CDR2 as SNEGSKA (reference sequence). The CDR3 runs to 15 residues. V trimming: 6 bases; J trimming: 2 bases; junction bases outside the gene matches: 8. The CDR3 loop is CSARPAGGDTDTQYF. CDR3 nucleotides: TGCAGTGCGCGCCCAGCGGGAGGGGACACAGATACGCAGTATTTT.

This clonotype came up many times. V is TRBV12-3 or TRBV12-4 and J is TRBJ2-7; no clear D. V shed 5 bases and J shed 8 bases, with 19 bases lying between them. CDR3 length equals 14 residues. The CDR3 region is CASSLNLSGLKQYF. The CDR3, as DNA: TGTGCCAGCAGTCTCAACCTCTCGGGCCTCAAGCAGTACTTC.

This clonotype was observed many times. The V and J genes are TRBV12-3 or TRBV12-4 and TRBJ2-3, with D tentatively TRBD2 (6 bases). The CDR3 extends over 16 amino acids. Trimming removed 7 bases at V and 2 bases at J, with 19 bases between. CDR3 protein: CASIRLDSIATDTQYF. The CDR3 DNA follows: TGTGCCAGCATCCGACTAGACTCGATTGCCACAGATACGCAGTATTTT.

A few counts support this clonotype. The chain has TRBV12-3 or TRBV12-4 and TRBJ2-7, with 7 bases fitting TRBD2. This CDR3 spans 15 amino acids. V lost 6 bases, J lost 7 bases, and 15 bases stayed unmatched. The CDR3 nucleotides read TGTGCCAGCAGCATTGTTGGACGGGGGGTCGGAGAGCAGTACTTC. It yields the protein CASSIVGRGVGEQYF.

This chain uses TRBV6-2 or TRBV6-3 with TRBJ2-7; D is uncertain. Germline loops: CDR1 MNHEY, CDR2 SVGEGT. V was shortened by 8 bases and J by 7 bases, with 12 bases between the two germline ends. The CDR3 runs 11 residues. The CDR3 is CASSYAREQYF. CDR3 in DNA: TGTGCCAGCTCATACGCTAGGGAGCAGTACTTC.

This clonotype occurred a few times. The rearrangement joins TRBV20-1 to TRBJ2-1; the D gene is possibly TRBD1 (7 bases). Germline assignment: CDR1 DFQATT and CDR2 SNEGSKA (reference sequence). V lost 6 bases, J lost 8 bases, and 17 bases lay in between. The length of the CDR3 is 13 residues. CDR3 region: CSAPRRGAYEQFF. DNA for the CDR3: TGCAGTGCCCCCCGCAGGGGGGCCTATGAGCAGTTCTTC.

The chain combines TRBV20-1 with TRBJ2-4, with TRBD2 matching 12 bases. V trimming: 1 base; J trimming: 10 bases; junction bases outside the gene matches: 2. The length of the CDR3 is 13 residues. The V gene's germline CDR1 is DFQATT and CDR2 SNEGSKA (reference sequence). The CDR3 reads CSARGLAGEIQYF. The CDR3 DNA sequence: TGCAGTGCTAGAGGACTAGCGGGAGAGATTCAGTACTTC.

This clonotype was detected only a few times. CDR3 coding DNA: TGCGCCAGCAGTGAGTCTCCGATCTGGGGGCAAGAGACCCAGTACTTC. Amino acids: CASSESPIWGQETQYF. The V and J genes are TRBV10-2 and TRBJ2-5, with D perhaps matching TRBD1 or TRBD2 (5 bases each). Germline assignment: CDR1 WSHSY and CDR2 SAAADI. This CDR3 is 16 amino acids long. Trimming shortened V by 0 bases and J by 2 bases, and 13 bases separated the two germline ends.

The table lists this clonotype with a few counts. The chain recombines TRBV3-1 with TRBJ1-5, with a possible D match to TRBD1 (6 bases). Trimming shortened V by 4 bases and J by 6 bases, and 10 bases separated the two germline ends. The CDR3 has 13 residues. Germline assignment: CDR1 LGHDT and CDR2 YNNKEL (reference sequence). In DNA form, the CDR3 reads TGTGCCAGCAGCCGGGAGGGGGGTCAGCCCCAGCATTTT. Its translation: CASSREGGQPQHF.

The chain recombines TRBV6-1 with TRBJ2-7; the match to TRBD1 covers 7 bases. J lost 0 bases, V lost 0 bases, and 8 bases had no gene match. CDR1 is MNHNS and CDR2 is SASEGT in the germline V gene. The CDR3 has 17 residues. The CDR3: CASSEALTGPTSYEQYF. CDR3 bases: TGTGCCAGCAGTGAAGCCCTGACAGGGCCTACCTCCTACGAGCAGTACTTC.

The V and J genes are TRBV6-6 and TRBJ2-1; D uncertain. CDR3 length: 12 amino acids. V lost 1 base to trimming and J lost 5 bases, with 3 bases between them. The germline CDR1 and CDR2 sequences are MNHNY and SVGAGI (reference sequence). The CDR3 DNA sequence: TGTGCCAGCAGTTACTTTAACAATGAGCAGTTCTTC. Amino acids: CASSYFNNEQFF.

This clonotype was detected a few times. In nucleotides, the CDR3 is TGTGCCAGCAGTAATAGAATTGCTTACGTCGAGCAGTACTTC. It codes for CASSNRIAYVEQYF. This rearrangement joins TRBV6-1 to TRBJ2-7, with unresolved D. This CDR3 contains 14 residues. Trimming shortened V by 5 bases and J by 6 bases, and 17 bases separated the two germline ends. Per the germline V gene, CDR1 is MNHNS and CDR2 is SASEGT.

This chain joins TRBV2 and TRBJ1-2; D might be TRBD1 (5 bases). With 3 bases removed from V and 4 bases from J, the gap between germline ends came to 6 bases. Per the germline V gene, CDR1 is SNHLY and CDR2 is FYNNEI. This CDR3 is 12 amino acids long. The CDR3 nucleotides read TGTGCCAGCAGTGAGACAGCCTATGGCTACACCTTC. This translates into CASSETAYGYTF.

This clonotype has only a few counts. The V call is TRBV29-1, the J call TRBJ2-2, with D unclear. The germline CDR1 and CDR2 sequences are SQVTM and ANQGSEA. V lost 5 bases and J 1 base, leaving 11 bases between the germline ends. The length of the CDR3 is 14 residues. CDR3 region: CSVWSPLNTGELFF. CDR3 nucleotides: TGCAGCGTTTGGTCCCCCTTGAACACCGGGGAGCTGTTTTTT.

This clonotype was detected many times. The chain has TRBV29-1 and TRBJ2-1, with D possibly matching TRBD2 (5 bases). Germline lookup yields CDR1 SQVTM and CDR2 ANQGSEA. V was shortened by 6 bases and J by 9 bases, with 18 bases between the two germline ends. CDR3 length equals 13 residues. The CDR3: CSVSFPLAFEQFF. The CDR3 nucleotides read TGCAGCGTCTCGTTTCCGTTAGCGTTTGAGCAGTTCTTC.

A few counts support this clonotype. The CDR3 here is CASSYAPGPYEQYF. The CDR3 DNA reads as TGTGCCAGCAGTTACGCTCCCGGCCCTTACGAGCAGTACTTC. This chain connects TRBV6-5 to TRBJ2-7; D uncertain. V gave up 2 bases and J gave up 4 bases, with 12 bases separating them. The germline V gene encodes CDR1 MNHEY and CDR2 SVGAGI. CDR3 size: 14 residues.

This clonotype was seen only a few times. The CDR3 DNA is TGTGCCAGCAGCTCCGGGACTTCTCAGCAGTACTTC. Its protein is CASSSGTSQQYF. The V call is TRBV5-6, the J call TRBJ2-7; a weak D match, TRBD2 (6 bases). CDR1 is SGHDT and CDR2 is YYEEEE in the germline V gene. The CDR3 has 12 amino acids. Trimming removed 3 bases at V and 8 bases at J, with 12 bases between.

This clonotype was observed many times. The chain joins TRBV21-1 to TRBJ2-7; the DNA was not compared with TRBD2, the D call given in the table. TRBV21-1 is noted as a pseudogene. The CDR3 runs to 21 residues. CDR3 sequence reads: CASSKCMDGFRLAIDSYEQYF. The CDR3 DNA sequence: TGTGCCAGCAGCAAATGTATGGACGGGTTTAGACTAGCGATCGACTCCTACGAGCAGTACTTC.

This clonotype was picked up a small number of times. This chain connects TRBV11-2 to TRBJ2-1; D is undetermined. The germline V and J ends were trimmed by 5 bases and 6 bases, with 11 bases remaining between them. This CDR3 is built from 13 residues. Germline loops: CDR1 SGHAT, CDR2 FQNNGV. The CDR3 region is CASSPQWPNEQFF. CDR3 nucleotide sequence: TGTGCCAGCAGCCCCCAGTGGCCCAATGAGCAGTTCTTC.

This clonotype has at least ten counts. This rearrangement joins TRBV15 to TRBJ2-3; possibly TRBD2 for D (5 bases). The CDR3 loop spans 14 amino acids. The V and J ends lost 8 bases and 0 bases respectively, with 12 bases between them. CDR1 LNHNV and CDR2 YYDKDF come from the germline V gene (reference sequence). The CDR3 spells CATQETTSTDTQYF. In DNA form, the CDR3 reads TGTGCCACCCAGGAGACTACTAGCACAGATACGCAGTATTTT.

As DNA, the CDR3 is TGCAGTGCACCCCTCGTGTTAGCGGGGGACACGCGCGGCAATGAGCAGTTCTTC. Protein sequence: CSAPLVLAGDTRGNEQFF. The V call is TRBV20-1, the J call TRBJ2-1; 9 nucleotides line up with TRBD2. With 6 bases clipped from V and 6 bases from J, the junction kept 21 bases outside the gene matches. The CDR3 covers 18 residues. Per the germline V gene, CDR1 is DFQATT and CDR2 is SNEGSKA (reference sequence).

The chain links TRBV10-2 to TRBJ2-2; D remains unclear. The length of the CDR3 is 12 residues. V lost 3 bases, J lost 11 bases, and 10 bases lay in between. Germline V gives CDR1 WSHSY, CDR2 SAAADI. The CDR3 bases are TGCGCCAGCAGTGATCTTTTAGTCGAGCTGTTTTTT. Its translation is CASSDLLVELFF.

The CDR3 sequence is CASSPTRWGGTEAFF. CDR3 coding DNA: TGTGCCAGCAGTCCAACCAGGTGGGGTGGCACTGAAGCTTTCTTT. This chain links TRBV27 with TRBJ1-1; D is unresolved. The V end was cut by 5 bases, the J end by 4 bases, with 17 bases between. The germline CDR1 and CDR2 sequences are MNHEY and SMNVEV (reference sequence). CDR3 size: 15 residues.

V usage is TRBV7-3 and J usage is TRBJ1-6; D gene uncertain. The germline V gene has CDR1 SGHTA and CDR2 FQGTGA. The ends were cut back, 1 base at V and 10 bases at J, with 11 bases in the middle. This CDR3 is built from 14 residues. The DNA of the CDR3 is TGTGCCAGCAGCTTAATGGGTTTAGGATCACCCCTCCACTTT. This translates into CASSLMGLGSPLHF.

This clonotype has a count of ten or more. This chain connects TRBV5-5 to TRBJ1-2; the D is unclear. V lost 4 bases and J 1 base, leaving 8 bases between the germline ends. The CDR3 totals 13 residues. The V gene's germline CDR1 is SGHKS and CDR2 YYEKEE (reference sequence). The DNA for the CDR3 is TGTGCCAGCAGCCTCGAGGGTAACTATGGCTACACCTTC. Translation: CASSLEGNYGYTF.

This clonotype was seen a handful of times. The rearrangement links TRBV7-6 to TRBJ2-1, with 13 bases that match TRBD2. V shed 6 bases, J shed 7 bases, and the junction held 9 bases outside the gene matches. CDR1 and CDR2 from the germline V gene are SGHVS and FNYEAQ. The CDR3 consists of 16 residues. The chain's CDR3 is CASRDTSGGGKNEQFF. The CDR3 region has the DNA TGTGCCAGCAGGGATACTAGCGGGGGGGGCAAGAATGAGCAGTTCTTC.

This clonotype has a handful of counts. The chain is built from TRBV27 and TRBJ2-2; TRBD1 matches at 9 bases. The CDR3 covers 17 residues. Germline CDR1 is MNHEY and CDR2 is SMNVEV (reference sequence). After removal of 5 bases from V and 4 bases from J, the junction contained 11 bases not matched to a gene. The CDR3 DNA sequence: TGTGCCAGCAGTACCAGCCAACAGGGGGCGCTCACCGGGGAGCTGTTTTTT. This sequence encodes CASSTSQQGALTGELFF.